This TCR beta chain comes out of a study of beta chain features in type 1 diabetes. Overall study context: The number of sorted cells examined across all samples was some 99 million.

Note on this clone: Its specificity is not known.

Every bit of the isolated RNA underwent reverse transcription, so sequencing read expressed TCRB transcripts. Repertoires were generated with immunoSEQ multiplex PCR, while TCRdb's copy carries only in-frame clones and drops some. The sample carries roughly 610,000 clones, about 14% recorded once. Trimming pared 6 bases from V and 5 bases from J, leaving 10 bases between. This CDR3 is 13 amino acids long. Per germline, CDR1 LGHNT and CDR2 FRNRAP. General study findings and limits: In the patient group, naive, central memory and Treg TCRB repertoires seemed more alike than in the healthy donor group.

Sorting of CD4+ naive, central memory, regulatory and stem cell-like memory cells was performed via CD45RO/CCR7/CD25/CD127/CD95/CD27. Material for sequencing was naive CD4+ T cells from blood. The clonotype originates from a man between 18 and 29 years old in good health. The rearrangement links TRBV12-5 to TRBJ2-2; a possible D gene is TRBD1 (6 bases). In nucleotides, the CDR3 is TGTGCTAGTGGCCTTCAGGGGACCGGGGAGCTGTTTTTT. This codes for CASGLQGTGELFF. The variable domain in full, completed from reference TRBV12-5 and TRBJ2-2, reads DARVTQTPRHKVTEMGQEVTMRCQPILGHNTVFWYRQTMMQGLELLAYFRNRAPLDDSGMPKDRFSAEMPDATLATLKIQPSEPRDSAVYFCASGLQGTGELFFGEGSRLTVL.